This TCR beta chain was retrieved from a study of T cells in Graves' hyperthyroidism and ophthalmopathy. Clinical symptoms, serum thyroxine and TRAb, thyroid ultrasound and orbital computed tomography together formed the diagnostic basis. With 0 bases clipped from V and 3 bases from J, the junction kept 6 bases outside the gene matches. The CDR3 contains 16 residues. CDR1 LGHNA and CDR2 YNFKEQ come from the germline V gene. RNA transcripts provided the source from which TCR beta CDR3 regions were amplified. HTBI primers were employed in a first-round RT-PCR of the TCR CDR3. MiXCR, applied by TCRdb to the multiplex PCR reads, yields one record per CDR3 protein. The data show around 700,000 distinct CDR3 sequences, 18% seen once.

The clonotype originates from a woman aged 45-65 years with Graves' hyperthyroidism that later progressed to Graves' ophthalmopathy. J is TRBJ2-7 and V is TRBV4-2; 9 bases map to TRBD2. Sequenced: blood. The DNA for the CDR3 is TGTGCCAGCAGCCAAGATCTGGCTAGCGGGGACTACGAGCAGTACTTC. It yields the protein CASSQDLASGDYEQYF.